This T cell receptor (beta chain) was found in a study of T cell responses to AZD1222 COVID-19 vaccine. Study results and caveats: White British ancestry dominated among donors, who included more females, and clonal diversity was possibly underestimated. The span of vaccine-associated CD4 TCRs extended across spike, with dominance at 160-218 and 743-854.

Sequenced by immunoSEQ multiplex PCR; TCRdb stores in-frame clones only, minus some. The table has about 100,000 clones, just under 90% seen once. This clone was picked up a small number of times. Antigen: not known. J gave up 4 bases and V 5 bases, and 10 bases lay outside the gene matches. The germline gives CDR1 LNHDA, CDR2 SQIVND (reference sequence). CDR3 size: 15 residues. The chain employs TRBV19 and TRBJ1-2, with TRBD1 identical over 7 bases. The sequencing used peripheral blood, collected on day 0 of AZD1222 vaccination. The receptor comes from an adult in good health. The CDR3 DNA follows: TGTGCCAGTAGTGAACAGGGGAGCCCCTCCTATGGCTACACCTTC. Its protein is CASSEQGSPSYGYTF.